This T cell receptor beta chain was identified in a study of blood T cell repertoires in COVID-19. Turning to the study itself: Sources were T cells, B-cell-depleted T cells, or PBMCs; the material itself was cDNA or gDNA.

Adults between about 18 and 95 years of age took part from more than 20 US areas. This CDR3 comprises 16 residues. The V and J ends lost 1 base and 0 bases respectively, with 10 bases between them. Germline lookup yields CDR1 MDHEN and CDR2 SYDVKM. As handled by the study authors: The assay estimated nucleated cells by amplifying reference gene primers. Profiled with immunoSEQ multiplex PCR; TCRdb holds only in-frame clones, not every one. The V and J calls and clone size were taken over from that table, and D and trimming were inferred from the DNA. The profile shows about 340,000 clones, approximately 83% of them singletons.

The specimen sequenced was PBMCs or T cells enriched from blood (not recorded which). The TCR was taken from a middle-aged woman with acute COVID-19. This chain links TRBV28 with TRBJ1-3; D uncertain. This chain's CDR3 is CASSLFAASSGNTIYF. CDR3 DNA sequence: TGTGCCAGCAGTTTATTTGCAGCTAGCTCTGGAAACACCATATATTTT.